This T cell receptor beta chain was sequenced for a study of T cell changes during pregnancy in multiple sclerosis. Profiled with immunoSEQ multiplex PCR; TCRdb holds only in-frame clones, not every one. This sample has 64,000 or so clones; 96% occur once, and the top ten carry over 2%. The sequence was obtained from a female donor with multiple sclerosis, enrolled in a pregnancy study. Sequenced material: CD8+ T cells from peripheral blood mononuclear cells, taken after pregnancy.

The CDR3 loop is CASSGTGGHEQFF. CDR3 sequence (DNA): TGCGCCAGCAGTGGAACCGGGGGGCACGAGCAGTTCTTC. The genes are TRBV10-2 and TRBJ2-1, with a weak D call TRBD2 (7 bases). The germline gives CDR1 WSHSY, CDR2 SAAADI. This CDR3 contains 13 residues. V was trimmed by 4 bases and J by 10 bases, leaving 14 bases between them.